This passage covers 8 T cell receptor beta chains from one sample sequenced in a study of graft-versus-host responses after intestinal transplantation. These receptors have no identified antigens. Data came from immunoSEQ multiplex PCR; TCRdb stores just in-frame clones and leaves some out. The profile shows about 85,000 clones, approximately 80% of them singletons. Sequencing used unstimulated CD4+ T cells sorted from spleen or lymph node cells, obtained before intestinal transplant. The receptors were sampled from a human donor who received an intestinal transplant.

The V and J genes are TRBV10-3 and TRBJ1-1; D gene unclear. CDR3 length: 13 amino acids. Trimming took 10 bases from V and 0 from J, leaving 12 bases between them. Per the germline V gene, CDR1 is ENHRY and CDR2 is SYGVKD. CDR3 loop: CATGSLMNTEAFF. CDR3 in DNA: TGTGCCACCGGGAGCCTTATGAACACTGAAGCTTTCTTT.

The J gene is TRBJ2-7, the V gene TRBV9; 7 bases fit TRBD1. Germline lookup yields CDR1 SGDLS and CDR2 YYNGEE. The CDR3 runs to 15 residues. V was clipped by 0 bases and J by 5 bases; unmatched bases: 8. CDR3 bases: TGTGCCAGCAGCGTAGCAGGGGGACACTGGGACGAGCAGTACTTC. Translation gives CASSVAGGHWDEQYF.

The CDR3 DNA reads TGTGCCAGCAGCGTAGGACAGCTCTCTGGAAACACCATATATTTT. This translates into CASSVGQLSGNTIYF. V is TRBV9 and J is TRBJ1-3; TRBD1 might be the D (5 bases). The CDR3 extends over 15 amino acids. Trimming took 0 bases from V and 0 from J, leaving 7 bases between them. Germline loops: CDR1 SGDLS, CDR2 YYNGEE.

The V call is TRBV5-1, the J call TRBJ2-1; maybe TRBD1 (5 bases). Deletions cut 4 bases from V and 5 bases from J, with 13 bases between. The CDR3 loop spans 14 amino acids. Germline CDR1 reads SGHRS; CDR2 reads YFSETQ. The CDR3 coding sequence is TGCGCCAGCAGCGCCCAGGGCGGCCACAATGAGCAGTTCTTC. Translated: CASSAQGGHNEQFF.

V is TRBV7-2 and J is TRBJ2-7; 8 bases are shared with TRBD1. Germline values: CDR1 SGHTA, CDR2 FQGNSA. Germline trimming cut 2 bases from V and 2 bases from J; bases unmatched to any gene: 5. The CDR3 totals 15 residues. For the CDR3, the DNA is TGTGCCAGCAGCTTATCGAGACAGGGGACCTACGAGCAGTACTTC. Protein sequence: CASSLSRQGTYEQYF.

About this clone itself: This sample also contains other DNA sequences that code for the same CDR3. V is TRBV4-1 and J is TRBJ2-5; TRBD2 matches 9 bases. CDR1 and CDR2 (germline): MGHRA, YSYEKL. Trimming cost V 1 base and J 2 bases; bases outside gene matches: 2. The CDR3 covers 15 residues. The DNA of the CDR3 is TGCGCCAGCAGCCAAGCGCTAGCGGGGCAAGAGACCCAGTACTTC. Its protein product is CASSQALAGQETQYF.

The gene calls are TRBV15 and TRBJ2-2; D is perhaps TRBD1 (6 bases). With 0 bases removed from V and 7 bases from J, the gap between germline ends came to 15 bases. The CDR3 sequence is 16 residues long. The germline V gene encodes CDR1 LNHNV and CDR2 YYDKDF (reference sequence). In DNA, the CDR3 is TGTGCCACCAGCAGAGAGGGCAGGGGTCGCAACGGGGAGCTGTTTTTT. Translated, it gives CATSREGRGRNGELFF.

This clone has a handful of counts. J is TRBJ1-2 and V is TRBV2; D call uncertain. Germline V CDR1 and CDR2: SNHLY, FYNNEI. The CDR3 covers 14 residues. Trimming removed 2 bases at V and 5 bases at J, with 12 bases between. CDR3 loop: CASSELGVRYGYTF. The CDR3 DNA reads as TGTGCCAGCAGTGAACTCGGGGTTCGGTATGGCTACACCTTC.